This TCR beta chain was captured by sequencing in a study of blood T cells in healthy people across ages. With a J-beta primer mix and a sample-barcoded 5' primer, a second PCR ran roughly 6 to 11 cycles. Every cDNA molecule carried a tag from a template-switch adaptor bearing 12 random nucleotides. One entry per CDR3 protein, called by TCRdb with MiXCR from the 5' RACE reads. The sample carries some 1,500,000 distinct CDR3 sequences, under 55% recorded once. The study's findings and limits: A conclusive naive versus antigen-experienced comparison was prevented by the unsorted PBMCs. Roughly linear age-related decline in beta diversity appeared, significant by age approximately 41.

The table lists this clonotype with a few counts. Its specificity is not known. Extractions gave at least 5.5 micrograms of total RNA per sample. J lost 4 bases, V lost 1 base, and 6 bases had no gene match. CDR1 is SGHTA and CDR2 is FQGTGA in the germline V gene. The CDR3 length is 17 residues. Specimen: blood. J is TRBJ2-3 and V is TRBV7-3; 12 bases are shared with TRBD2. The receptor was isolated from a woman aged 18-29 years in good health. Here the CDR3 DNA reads TGTGCCAGCAGCTTAAAGGCTAGCGGGAGGGTCTCAGATACGCAGTATTTT. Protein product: CASSLKASGRVSDTQYF.